These 18 T cell receptor beta chains came from one sample sequenced in a study of blood T cell repertoires in COVID-19. Sequencing used immunoSEQ multiplex PCR; TCRdb keeps in-frame clones, though not all of them. The sample shows roughly 150,000 clones, around 81% of them seen only once. Sequenced material: peripheral blood. The receptors were gathered from a woman over 75 with COVID-19, enrolled during active disease.

This clone was counted a few times. The J gene is TRBJ2-7, the V gene TRBV3-1 (or the pseudogene TRBV3-2); no clear D. The CDR3 is 14 residues long. V shed 1 base and J shed 6 bases, with 13 bases lying between them. From germline, CDR1 is LGHDT and CDR2 YNNKEL (reference sequence). CDR3 sequence (DNA): TGTGCCAGCAGCCAAGTTGGTGGGCGCCCCGAGCAGTACTTC. The encoded protein is CASSQVGGRPEQYF.

The V and J genes are TRBV5-1 and TRBJ1-2; maybe TRBD1 (6 bases). Germline-derived CDR1 and CDR2 are SGHRS and YFSETQ. Deletions cut 3 bases from V and 3 bases from J, with 12 bases between. The CDR3 is 14 residues long. CDR3 protein: CASSSDSPHYGYTF. CDR3 nucleotide sequence: TGCGCCAGCAGCTCGGACAGCCCTCACTATGGCTACACCTTC.

The chain links TRBV3-1 (or the pseudogene TRBV3-2) to TRBJ1-1; 8 bases map to TRBD1. The CDR3 has 15 residues. Germline V lookup: CDR1 LGHDT, CDR2 YNNKEL (reference sequence). V shed 1 base and J 4 bases; nucleotides not matched to a gene: 5. The CDR3 nucleotides read TGTGCCAGCAGCCAAGGGACAGGGCTGGGCACTGAAGCTTTCTTT. Translated, it gives CASSQGTGLGTEAFF.

J is TRBJ1-3 and V is TRBV29-1; D uncertain. Germline V CDR1 and CDR2: SQVTM, ANQGSEA. There are 11 residues in the CDR3. The CDR3 nucleotides are TGCACCGCCAGGATTGGAAACACCATATATTTT. Its protein product is CTARIGNTIYF. The variable domain in full, with the rest retrieved from reference TRBV29-1 and TRBJ1-3, is SAVISQKPSRDICQRGTSLTIQCQVDSQVTMMFWYRQQPGQSLTLIATANQGSEATYESGFVIDKFPISRPNLTFSTLTVSNMSPEDSSIYLCTARIGNTIYFGEGSWLTVV.

The CDR3 coding sequence is TGTGCCAGCAGCCCCAGGGCGAACGAGCAGTACTTC. Protein sequence: CASSPRANEQYF. This sequence joins TRBV7-9 and TRBJ2-7; tentative D call: TRBD1 (5 bases). CDR1 is SEHNR, CDR2 FQNEAQ, per germline (reference sequence). Trimming removed 5 bases at V and 5 bases at J, with 10 bases between. This CDR3 is built from 12 residues. The full variable domain, completed using reference TRBV7-9 and TRBJ2-7, is DTGVSQNPRHKITKRGQNVTFRCDPISEHNRLYWYRQTLGQGPEFLTYFQNEAQLEKSRLLSDRFSAERPKGSFSTLEIQRTEQGDSAMYLCASSPRANEQYFGPGTRLTVT.

This chain uses TRBV28 with TRBJ1-4; D remains ambiguous. V shed 1 base and J shed 3 bases, with 9 bases lying between them. There are 15 residues in the CDR3. Germline CDR1 reads MDHEN; CDR2 reads SYDVKM. The CDR3, as DNA: TGTGCCAGCAGTTTATTGTACAGATCTAATGAAAAACTGTTTTTT. Protein: CASSLLYRSNEKLFF. The whole variable domain, remainder taken from reference TRBV28 and TRBJ1-4, is DVKVTQSSRYLVKRTGEKVFLECVQDMDHENMFWYRQDPGLGLRLIYFSYDVKMKEKGDIPEGYSVSREKKERFSLILESASTNQTSMYLCASSLLYRSNEKLFFGSGTQLSVL.

This clone was observed a single time. The chain recombines TRBV10-1 with TRBJ1-2; D is uncertain. Germline lookup yields CDR1 WNHNN and CDR2 SYGVQD (reference sequence). V lost 3 bases to trimming and J lost 3 bases, with 8 bases between them. The CDR3 runs to 13 residues. The CDR3 DNA sequence: TGCGCCAGCAGTGATTCAGGCGACTATGGCTACACCTTC. This sequence encodes CASSDSGDYGYTF.

This sequence joins TRBV25-1 and TRBJ1-2, with D unclear. CDR3 length equals 13 residues. V lost 3 bases to trimming and J lost 7 bases, with 12 bases between them. The V gene's germline CDR1 is MGHDK and CDR2 SYGVNS. CDR3 in DNA: TGTGCCAGCAGTGAGGCAGGATTCTCTGGCTACACCTTC. The encoded protein is CASSEAGFSGYTF.

V and J are TRBV5-1 and TRBJ2-7; 12 bases fit TRBD1. The CDR3 is made up of 15 amino acids. V shed 3 bases and J 6 bases; nucleotides not matched to a gene: 7. From germline, CDR1 is SGHRS and CDR2 YFSETQ. CDR3: CASSSSGQGAVEQYF. For the CDR3, the DNA is TGCGCCAGCAGCTCCTCGGGACAGGGGGCAGTCGAGCAGTACTTC.

The chain links TRBV3-1 (or the pseudogene TRBV3-2) to TRBJ2-2; 7 bases map to TRBD2. Per germline, CDR1 LGHDT and CDR2 YNNKEL (reference sequence). The CDR3 length is 14 residues. With V trimmed by 4 bases and J by 4 bases, 3 bases remained unmatched. CDR3 region: CASSPAGTTGELFF. DNA of the CDR3: TGTGCCAGCAGCCCAGCGGGGACCACCGGGGAGCTGTTTTTT.

The gene calls are TRBV19 and TRBJ1-1, with 10 bases lining up with TRBD1. V trimming: 8 bases; J trimming: 4 bases; junction bases outside the gene matches: 16. The CDR3 spans 17 residues. The germline V gene has CDR1 LNHDA and CDR2 SQIVND (reference sequence). This CDR3 reads CASRTFRGQGRGTEAFF. CDR3 DNA sequence: TGTGCCAGTCGCACATTCCGGGGACAGGGGAGAGGCACTGAAGCTTTCTTT. Filled out from reference TRBV19 and TRBJ1-1, the complete variable domain reads DGGITQSPKYLFRKEGQNVTLSCEQNLNHDAMYWYRQDPGQGLRLIYYSQIVNDFQKGDIAEGYSVSREKKESFPLTVTSAQKNPTAFYLCASRTFRGQGRGTEAFFGQGTRLTVV.

The chain joins TRBV3-1 (or the pseudogene TRBV3-2) to TRBJ2-2; 10 bases are shared with TRBD1. Germline CDR1 LGHDT, CDR2 YNNKEL (reference sequence). Germline trimming cut 0 bases from V and 7 bases from J; bases unmatched to any gene: 5. The CDR3 has 16 residues. The CDR3 DNA follows: TGTGCCAGCAGCCAAGATCGACAGGGGGCAGACGGGGAGCTGTTTTTT. Protein sequence: CASSQDRQGADGELFF.

V and J are TRBV5-1 and TRBJ1-1, with 8 bases identical to TRBD1. V shed 2 bases and J 0 bases; nucleotides not matched to a gene: 6. Germline V lookup: CDR1 SGHRS, CDR2 YFSETQ. The CDR3 sequence is 16 residues long. CDR3 nucleotides: TGCGCCAGCAGCTTAAGGACAGGGAGCATGAACACTGAAGCTTTCTTT. It translates to CASSLRTGSMNTEAFF.

This chain links TRBV6-5 with TRBJ1-5; D might be TRBD1 (5 bases). The V gene's germline CDR1 is MNHEY and CDR2 SVGAGI. V was trimmed by 6 bases and J by 6 bases, leaving 12 bases between them. The CDR3 is made up of 13 amino acids. CDR3 protein: CASRLLDTQPQHF. In DNA form, the CDR3 reads TGTGCCAGCAGGCTACTGGACACTCAGCCCCAGCATTTT.

The V and J genes are TRBV19 and TRBJ1-5, with D possibly being TRBD1 (5 bases). The germline V gene encodes CDR1 LNHDA and CDR2 SQIVND (reference sequence). V gave up 6 bases and J gave up 9 bases, with 15 bases separating them. The CDR3 loop spans 13 amino acids. The CDR3 DNA follows: TGTGCCAGTAGGAGCGGGGCGGTCTGGCCCCAGCATTTT. Protein: CASRSGAVWPQHF.

The J gene is TRBJ2-7, the V gene TRBV7-2; D possibly corresponds to TRBD1 (5 bases). The V and J ends lost 6 bases and 0 bases respectively, with 12 bases between them. The CDR3 length is 14 residues. Germline V gene data show CDR1 as SGHTA and CDR2 as FQGNSA. CDR3 in amino acids: CASRPQASSYEQYF. CDR3 bases: TGTGCCAGCAGACCACAGGCGAGCTCCTACGAGCAGTACTTC.

This chain connects TRBV15 to TRBJ2-3; D may be TRBD2 (5 bases). Trimming removed 1 base from V and 4 bases from J, with 9 bases in between. The germline V gene encodes CDR1 LNHNV and CDR2 YYDKDF (reference sequence). The CDR3 loop spans 14 amino acids. The CDR3 bases are TGTGCCACCAGCAGAGGTCAGAGGGCAGATACGCAGTATTTT. Amino acids: CATSRGQRADTQYF.

This chain uses TRBV6-5 with TRBJ1-1; a weak D match, TRBD1 (5 bases). The germline V gene has CDR1 MNHEY and CDR2 SVGAGI. The CDR3 covers 15 residues. V lost 6 bases and J 4 bases, leaving 18 bases between the germline ends. The CDR3: CASSRRVTTRTEAFF. The CDR3 coding sequence is TGTGCCAGCAGCCGCAGGGTAACGACTCGCACTGAAGCTTTCTTT.